This T cell receptor beta chain was recorded in a study of blood T cell repertoires in COVID-19. On the study more broadly: Whether acute or convalescent, the COVID-19 samples came from the United States, Italy and Spain. The cDNA or gDNA used as material had been derived from T cells, B-cell-depleted T cells, or PBMCs.

Per germline, CDR1 LGHDT and CDR2 YNNKEL (reference sequence). V lost 7 bases and J 7 bases, leaving 10 bases between the germline ends. CDR3 length: 12 residues. Authors' data handling: Cell counts per sample came from amplifying reference gene primers. TCRdb keeps only in-frame clones here, not all; method: immunoSEQ multiplex PCR. Clone size and the V and J calls come from that table; the DNA yielded D and trimming. The sample contains approximately 180,000 clones, 75% to 80% of which appear only once. This sequence joins TRBV3-1 (or the pseudogene TRBV3-2) and TRBJ1-4; TRBD1 might be the D (6 bases). The sequenced sample was peripheral blood. The TCR comes from a woman between 70 and 85 years old with acute or convalescent COVID-19. This chain's CDR3 is CASTGAGEKLFF. The CDR3 region has the DNA TGTGCCAGCACAGGGGCCGGTGAAAAACTGTTTTTT.